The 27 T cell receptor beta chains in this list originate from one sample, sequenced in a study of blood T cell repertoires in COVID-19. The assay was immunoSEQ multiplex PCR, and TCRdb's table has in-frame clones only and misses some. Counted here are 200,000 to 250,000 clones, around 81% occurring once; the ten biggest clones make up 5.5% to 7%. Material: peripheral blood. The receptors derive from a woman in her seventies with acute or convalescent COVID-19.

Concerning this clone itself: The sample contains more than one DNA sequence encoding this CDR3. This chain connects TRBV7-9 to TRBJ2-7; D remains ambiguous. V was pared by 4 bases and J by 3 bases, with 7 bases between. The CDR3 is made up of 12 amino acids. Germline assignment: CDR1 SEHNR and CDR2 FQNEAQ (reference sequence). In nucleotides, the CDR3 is TGTGCCAGCAGCTCCCTCAGCTACGAGCAGTACTTC. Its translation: CASSSLSYEQYF.

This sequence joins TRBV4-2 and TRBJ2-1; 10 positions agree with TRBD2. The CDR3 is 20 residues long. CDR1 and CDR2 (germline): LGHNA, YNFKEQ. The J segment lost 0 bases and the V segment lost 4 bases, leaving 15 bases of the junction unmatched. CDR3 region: CASSPQLAGAPGDSYNEQFF. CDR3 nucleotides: TGTGCCAGCAGCCCGCAGCTAGCGGGAGCCCCCGGGGACTCCTACAATGAGCAGTTCTTC.

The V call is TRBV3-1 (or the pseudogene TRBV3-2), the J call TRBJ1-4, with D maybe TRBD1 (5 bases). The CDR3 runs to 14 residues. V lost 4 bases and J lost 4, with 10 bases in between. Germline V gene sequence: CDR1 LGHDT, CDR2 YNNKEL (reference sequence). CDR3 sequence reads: CASSLGRRNEKLFF. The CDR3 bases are TGTGCCAGCAGCCTGGGGCGGCGTAATGAAAAACTGTTTTTT.

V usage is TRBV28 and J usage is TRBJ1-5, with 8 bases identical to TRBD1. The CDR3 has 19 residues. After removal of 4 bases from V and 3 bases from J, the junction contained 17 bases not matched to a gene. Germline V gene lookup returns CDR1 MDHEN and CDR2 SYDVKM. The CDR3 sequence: CASSSRDRWANENNQPQHF. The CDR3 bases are TGTGCCAGCAGTTCTCGGGACAGGTGGGCTAATGAGAACAATCAGCCCCAGCATTTT.

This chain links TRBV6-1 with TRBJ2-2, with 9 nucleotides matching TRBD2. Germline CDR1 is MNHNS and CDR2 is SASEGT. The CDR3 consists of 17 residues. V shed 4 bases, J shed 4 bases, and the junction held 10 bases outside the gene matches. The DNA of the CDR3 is TGTGCCAGCAGTGGAAGAATAGCGGGAGCGGGCACCGGGGAGCTGTTTTTT. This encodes CASSGRIAGAGTGELFF.

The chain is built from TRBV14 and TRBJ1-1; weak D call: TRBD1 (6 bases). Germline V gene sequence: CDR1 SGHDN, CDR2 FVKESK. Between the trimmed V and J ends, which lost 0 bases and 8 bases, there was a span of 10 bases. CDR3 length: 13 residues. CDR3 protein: CASSQEDRFEAFF. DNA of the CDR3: TGTGCCAGCAGCCAAGAAGACAGGTTCGAAGCTTTCTTT.

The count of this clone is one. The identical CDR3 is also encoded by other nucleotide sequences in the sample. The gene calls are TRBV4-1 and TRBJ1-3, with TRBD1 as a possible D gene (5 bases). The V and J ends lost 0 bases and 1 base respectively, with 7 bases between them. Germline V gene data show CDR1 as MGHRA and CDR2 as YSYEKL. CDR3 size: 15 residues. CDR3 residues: CASSQDPGSGNTIYF. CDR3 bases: TGCGCCAGCAGCCAAGATCCAGGGTCTGGAAACACCATATATTTT.

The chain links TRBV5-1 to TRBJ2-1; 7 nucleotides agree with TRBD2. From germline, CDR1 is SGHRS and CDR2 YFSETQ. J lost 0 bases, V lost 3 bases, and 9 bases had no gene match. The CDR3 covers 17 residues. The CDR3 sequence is CASSSAGLTSSYNEQFF. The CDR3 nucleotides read TGCGCCAGCAGCTCGGCGGGACTAACGAGCTCCTACAATGAGCAGTTCTTC.

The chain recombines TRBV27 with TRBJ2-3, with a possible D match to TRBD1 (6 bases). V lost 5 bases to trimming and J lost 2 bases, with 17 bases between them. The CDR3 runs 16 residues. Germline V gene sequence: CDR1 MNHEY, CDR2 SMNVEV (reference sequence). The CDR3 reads CASSARDIKYTDTQYF. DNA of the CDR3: TGTGCCAGCAGTGCCCGGGACATAAAATACACAGATACGCAGTATTTT.

The CDR3 sequence: CASSPRQGVAYEQYF. The CDR3 coding sequence is TGTGCCAGCAGCCCGAGACAGGGGGTGGCCTACGAGCAGTACTTC. The chain uses TRBV5-4 and TRBJ2-7; 9 positions agree with TRBD1. The V gene end was trimmed by 4 bases and the J gene end by 2 bases; junction bases not matched to a gene: 7. This CDR3 comprises 15 residues. The germline gives CDR1 SGHNT, CDR2 YYREEE (reference sequence).

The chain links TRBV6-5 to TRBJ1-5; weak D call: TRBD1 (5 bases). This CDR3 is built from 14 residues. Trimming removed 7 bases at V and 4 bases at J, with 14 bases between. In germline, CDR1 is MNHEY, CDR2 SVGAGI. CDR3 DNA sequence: TGTGCCAGCATACCCCAGCAGGGTAATCAGCCCCAGCATTTT. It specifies CASIPQQGNQPQHF.

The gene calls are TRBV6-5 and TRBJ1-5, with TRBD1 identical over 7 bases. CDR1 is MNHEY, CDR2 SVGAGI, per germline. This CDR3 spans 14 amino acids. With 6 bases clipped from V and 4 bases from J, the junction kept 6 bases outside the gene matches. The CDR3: CASRTGVRNQPQHF. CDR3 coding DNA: TGTGCCAGCAGAACAGGGGTCCGAAATCAGCCCCAGCATTTT.

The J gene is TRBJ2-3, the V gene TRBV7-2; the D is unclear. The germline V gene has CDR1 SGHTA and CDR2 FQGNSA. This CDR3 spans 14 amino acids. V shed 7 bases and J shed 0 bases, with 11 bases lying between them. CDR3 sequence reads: CASKSGPSTDTQYF. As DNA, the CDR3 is TGTGCCAGCAAAAGTGGGCCAAGCACAGATACGCAGTATTTT.

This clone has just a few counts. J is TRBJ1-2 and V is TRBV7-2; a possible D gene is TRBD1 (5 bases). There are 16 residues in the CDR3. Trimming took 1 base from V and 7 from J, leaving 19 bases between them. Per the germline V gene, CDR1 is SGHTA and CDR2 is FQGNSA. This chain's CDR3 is CASSLEILDTRGGYTF. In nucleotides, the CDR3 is TGTGCCAGCAGCTTAGAAATTCTGGACACCCGCGGTGGCTACACCTTC.

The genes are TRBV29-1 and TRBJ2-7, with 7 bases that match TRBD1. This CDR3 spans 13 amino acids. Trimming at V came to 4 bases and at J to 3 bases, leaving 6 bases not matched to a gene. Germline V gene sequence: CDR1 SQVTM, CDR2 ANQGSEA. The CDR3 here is CSVVGDSYYEQYF. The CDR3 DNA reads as TGCAGCGTTGTGGGGGACAGTTACTACGAGCAGTACTTC.

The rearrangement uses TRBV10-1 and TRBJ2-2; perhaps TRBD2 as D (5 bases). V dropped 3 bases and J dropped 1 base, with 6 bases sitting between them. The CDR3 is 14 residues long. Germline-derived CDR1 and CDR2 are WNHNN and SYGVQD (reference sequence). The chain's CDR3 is CASSDEGNTGELFF. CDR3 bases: TGCGCCAGCAGTGACGAGGGGAACACCGGGGAGCTGTTTTTT.

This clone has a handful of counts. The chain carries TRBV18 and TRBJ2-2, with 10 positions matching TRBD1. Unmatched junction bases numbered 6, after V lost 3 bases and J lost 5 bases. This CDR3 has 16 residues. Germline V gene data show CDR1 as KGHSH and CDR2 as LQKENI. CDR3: CASSPMTGGETGELFF. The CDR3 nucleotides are TGTGCCAGCTCACCGATGACAGGGGGCGAGACCGGGGAGCTGTTTTTT.

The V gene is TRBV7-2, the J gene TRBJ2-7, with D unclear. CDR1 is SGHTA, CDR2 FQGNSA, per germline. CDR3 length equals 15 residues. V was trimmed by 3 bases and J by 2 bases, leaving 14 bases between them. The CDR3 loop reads CASSLAGGGPYEQYF. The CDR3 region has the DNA TGTGCCAGCAGCTTGGCCGGCGGCGGCCCCTACGAGCAGTACTTC.

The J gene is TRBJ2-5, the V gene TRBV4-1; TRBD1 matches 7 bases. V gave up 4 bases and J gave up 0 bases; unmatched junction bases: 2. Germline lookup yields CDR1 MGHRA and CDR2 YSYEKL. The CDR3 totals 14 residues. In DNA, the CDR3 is TGCGCCAGCAGCCCGACAGGGAACCAAGAGACCCAGTACTTC. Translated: CASSPTGNQETQYF.

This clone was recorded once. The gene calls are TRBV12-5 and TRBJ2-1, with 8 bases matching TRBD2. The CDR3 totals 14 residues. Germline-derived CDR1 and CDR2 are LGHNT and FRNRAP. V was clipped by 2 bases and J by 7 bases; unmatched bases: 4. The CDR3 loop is CASGLSGSGNEQFF. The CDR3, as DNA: TGTGCTAGTGGTTTGAGCGGGAGTGGTAATGAGCAGTTCTTC.

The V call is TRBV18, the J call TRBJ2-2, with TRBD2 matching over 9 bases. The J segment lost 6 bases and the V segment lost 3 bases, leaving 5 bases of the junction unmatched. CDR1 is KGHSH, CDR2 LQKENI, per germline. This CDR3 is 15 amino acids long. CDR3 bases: TGTGCCAGCTCACCGTCGGTAGCGGGAGCCGGGGAGCTGTTTTTT. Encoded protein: CASSPSVAGAGELFF. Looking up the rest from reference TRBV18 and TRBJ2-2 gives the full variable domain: NAGVMQNPRHLVRRRGQEARLRCSPMKGHSHVYWYRQLPEEGLKFMVYLQKENIIDESGMPKERFSAEFPKEGPSILRIQQVVRGDSAAYFCASSPSVAGAGELFFGEGSRLTVL.

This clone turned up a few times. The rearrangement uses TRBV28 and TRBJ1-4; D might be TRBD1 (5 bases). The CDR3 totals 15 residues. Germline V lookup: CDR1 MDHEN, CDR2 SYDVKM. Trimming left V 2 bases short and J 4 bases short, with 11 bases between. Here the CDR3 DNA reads TGTGCCAGCAGTTTAATTCCAGGGTATAATGAAAAACTGTTTTTT. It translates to CASSLIPGYNEKLFF.

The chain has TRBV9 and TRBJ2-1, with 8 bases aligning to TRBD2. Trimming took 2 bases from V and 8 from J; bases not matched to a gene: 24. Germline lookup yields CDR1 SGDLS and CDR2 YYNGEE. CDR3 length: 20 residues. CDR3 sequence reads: CASSVPREGLAPHNSDEQFF. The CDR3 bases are TGTGCCAGCAGCGTCCCACGGGAGGGCCTCGCCCCCCACAACAGCGATGAGCAGTTCTTC.

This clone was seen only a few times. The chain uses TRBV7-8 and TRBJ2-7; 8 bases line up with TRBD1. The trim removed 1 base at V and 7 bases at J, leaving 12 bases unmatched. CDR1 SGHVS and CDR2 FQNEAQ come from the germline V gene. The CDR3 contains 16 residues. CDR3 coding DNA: TGTGCCAGCAGCTTAGGGTTAACAGGGGGATCTAGAGAGCAGTACTTC. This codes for CASSLGLTGGSREQYF.

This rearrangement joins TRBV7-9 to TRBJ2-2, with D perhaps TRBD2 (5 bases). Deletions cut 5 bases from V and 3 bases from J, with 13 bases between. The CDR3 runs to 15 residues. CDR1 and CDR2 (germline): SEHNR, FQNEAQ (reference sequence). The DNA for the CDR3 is TGTGCCAGCAGCCCGCGGGCGGCGGACACCGGGGAGCTGTTTTTT. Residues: CASSPRAADTGELFF.

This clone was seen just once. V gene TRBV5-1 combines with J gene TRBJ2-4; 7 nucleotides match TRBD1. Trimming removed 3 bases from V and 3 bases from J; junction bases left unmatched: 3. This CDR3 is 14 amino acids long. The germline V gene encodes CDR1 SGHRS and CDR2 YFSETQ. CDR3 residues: CASSSGTVKNIQYF. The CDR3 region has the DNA TGCGCCAGCAGCTCCGGGACAGTCAAAAACATTCAGTACTTC.

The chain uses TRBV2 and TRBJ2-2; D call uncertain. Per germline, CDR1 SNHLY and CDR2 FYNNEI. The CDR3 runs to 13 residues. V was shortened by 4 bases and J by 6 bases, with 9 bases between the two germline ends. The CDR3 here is CASSVIESGELFF. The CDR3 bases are TGTGCCAGCAGTGTAATTGAGTCCGGGGAGCTGTTTTTT.